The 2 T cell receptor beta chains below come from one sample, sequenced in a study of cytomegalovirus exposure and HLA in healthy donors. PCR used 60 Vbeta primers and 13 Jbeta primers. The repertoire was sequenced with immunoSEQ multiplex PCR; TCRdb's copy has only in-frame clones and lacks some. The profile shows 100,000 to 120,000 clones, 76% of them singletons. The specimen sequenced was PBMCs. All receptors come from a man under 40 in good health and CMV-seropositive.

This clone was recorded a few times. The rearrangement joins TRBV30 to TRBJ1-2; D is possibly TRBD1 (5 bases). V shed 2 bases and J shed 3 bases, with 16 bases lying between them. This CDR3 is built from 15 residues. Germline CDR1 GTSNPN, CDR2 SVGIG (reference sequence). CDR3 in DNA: TGTGCCTGGAGTCCACCAGGGTACGAAGACTATGGCTACACCTTC. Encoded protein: CAWSPPGYEDYGYTF.

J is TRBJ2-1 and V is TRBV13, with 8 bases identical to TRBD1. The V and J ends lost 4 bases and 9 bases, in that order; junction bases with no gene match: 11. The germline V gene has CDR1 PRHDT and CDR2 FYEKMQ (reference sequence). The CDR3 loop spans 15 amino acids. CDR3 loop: CASSSQGQDYGEQFF. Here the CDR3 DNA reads TGTGCCAGCAGCTCCCAGGGACAGGACTACGGTGAGCAGTTCTTC. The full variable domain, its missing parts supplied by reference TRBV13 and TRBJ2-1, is AAGVIQSPRHLIKEKRETATLKCYPIPRHDTVYWYQQGPGQDPQFLISFYEKMQSDKGSIPDRFSAQQFSDYHSELNMSSLELGDSALYFCASSSQGQDYGEQFFGPGTRLTVL.